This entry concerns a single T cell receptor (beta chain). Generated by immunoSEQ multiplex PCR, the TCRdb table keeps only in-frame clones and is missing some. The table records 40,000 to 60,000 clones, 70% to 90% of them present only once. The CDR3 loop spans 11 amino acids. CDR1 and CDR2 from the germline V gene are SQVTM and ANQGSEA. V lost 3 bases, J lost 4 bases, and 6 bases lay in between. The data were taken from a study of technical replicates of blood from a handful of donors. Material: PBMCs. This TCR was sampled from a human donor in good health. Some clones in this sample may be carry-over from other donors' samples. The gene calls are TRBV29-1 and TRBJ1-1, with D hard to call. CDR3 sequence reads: CSVEAVTEAFF. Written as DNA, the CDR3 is TGCAGCGTTGAGGCTGTCACTGAAGCTTTCTTT.